A single sample gave rise to the 24 T cell receptor beta chains below, sequenced in a study of T-cell memory formation after mild COVID-19. One entry per CDR3 protein, called by TCRdb with MiXCR from the 5' RACE reads. The data contain about 470,000 distinct CDR3 sequences, about 20% of them seen just once; the ten biggest clones take up roughly an eighth. Sequencing input: PBMCs or a T cell subset sorted from them (not recorded which). Every receptor here comes from an adult woman who had mild COVID-19 (a few samples of this study predate the infection). Cell type and time point are not known.

This clonotype has only a few counts. This sequence joins TRBV12-3 or TRBV12-4 and TRBJ2-1; 9 nucleotides align to TRBD2. The ends lost 1 base at V and 5 bases at J; junction bases unmatched: 3. The CDR3 sequence is 15 residues long. The CDR3 nucleotides read TGTGCCAGCAGTTTAGGTAGCGGGAGTCACAATGAGCAGTTCTTC. Protein: CASSLGSGSHNEQFF.

The genes are TRBV20-1 and TRBJ2-3; no firm D call. This CDR3 is built from 12 residues. Per the germline V gene, CDR1 is DFQATT and CDR2 is SNEGSKA (reference sequence). The V and J ends lost 6 bases and 5 bases respectively, with 12 bases between them. CDR3 DNA: TGCAGTGCCGGACCTCAGAGAGATACGCAGTATTTT. Its protein is CSAGPQRDTQYF.

V gene TRBV20-1 combines with J gene TRBJ1-2; 8 bases match TRBD1. This CDR3 spans 14 amino acids. CDR1 and CDR2 (germline): DFQATT, SNEGSKA (reference sequence). Losses at the gene ends were 6 bases for V and 3 bases for J; bases not matched to a gene: 9. The chain's CDR3 is CSAGQGAQDYGYTF. Here the CDR3 DNA reads TGCAGTGCGGGTCAGGGGGCGCAGGACTATGGCTACACCTTC.

The J gene is TRBJ1-2, the V gene TRBV29-1; D may be TRBD1 (5 bases). The CDR3 consists of 11 residues. Germline CDR1 SQVTM, CDR2 ANQGSEA. The germline V and J ends were trimmed by 4 bases and 5 bases, with 8 bases remaining between them. CDR3 region: CSVGTLYGYTF. In nucleotides, the CDR3 is TGCAGCGTTGGGACATTGTATGGCTACACCTTC.

The table lists this clonotype with many counts. CDR3 in amino acids: CSAGASGYYEQYF. Written as DNA, the CDR3 is TGCAGTGCCGGGGCTAGCGGGTACTACGAGCAGTACTTC. The gene calls are TRBV20-1 and TRBJ2-7; 8 positions match TRBD2. CDR3 length: 13 residues. V dropped 6 bases and J dropped 3; count of bases not matched to a gene: 7. Germline lookup yields CDR1 DFQATT and CDR2 SNEGSKA (reference sequence).

This clonotype was counted a few times. The chain couples TRBV24-1 to TRBJ1-1; D might be TRBD1 (5 bases). Germline V gene sequence: CDR1 KGHDR, CDR2 SFDVKD. CDR3 size: 13 residues. The V end lost 3 bases, the J end lost 8 bases, and 12 bases lay between the germline ends. CDR3 residues: CATSDPQGTEAFF. The CDR3 coding sequence is TGTGCCACCAGTGATCCTCAGGGAACCGAAGCTTTCTTT.

This chain connects TRBV18 to TRBJ1-4; D might be TRBD1 (6 bases). The V end lost 1 base, the J end lost 5 bases, and 11 bases lay between the germline ends. From germline, CDR1 is KGHSH and CDR2 LQKENI. The CDR3 is 15 amino acids. CDR3 in DNA: TGTGCCAGCTCACCACGGGACACCGCCAATGAAAAACTGTTTTTT. This sequence encodes CASSPRDTANEKLFF.

The chain has TRBV21-1 and TRBJ1-1; TRBD1, the table's D call, was not compared with the DNA. TRBV21-1 is a pseudogene segment. This CDR3 is 14 amino acids long. The chain's CDR3 is CASSNTGGNTEAFF. CDR3 DNA: TGTGCCAGCAGCAATACAGGGGGCAACACTGAAGCTTTCTTT.

A few counts support this clonotype. J is TRBJ2-2 and V is TRBV5-1; TRBD2 is a possible D gene (6 bases). Germline V CDR1 and CDR2: SGHRS, YFSETQ. There are 15 residues in the CDR3. Trimming left V 4 bases short and J 2 bases short, with 12 bases between. CDR3 sequence (DNA): TGCGCCAGCAGCGTGTTAGGGACTAACACCGGGGAGCTGTTTTTT. Translating gives CASSVLGTNTGELFF. The full variable domain, its missing parts supplied by reference TRBV5-1 and TRBJ2-2, is KAGVTQTPRYLIKTRGQQVTLSCSPISGHRSVSWYQQTPGQGLQFLFEYFSETQRNKGNFPGRFSGRQFSNSRSEMNVSTLELGDSALYLCASSVLGTNTGELFFGEGSRLTVL.

There are many counts of this clonotype. J is TRBJ2-7 and V is TRBV5-1; D possibly uses TRBD1 or TRBD2 (5 bases each). CDR3 length: 15 amino acids. Trimming took 4 bases from V and 1 from J, leaving 15 bases between them. Germline CDR1 is SGHRS and CDR2 is YFSETQ. The CDR3 reads CASSDPGRSSYEQYF. The CDR3, as DNA: TGCGCCAGCAGCGATCCGGGACGGTCGTCCTACGAGCAGTACTTC.

The rearrangement links TRBV11-3 to TRBJ2-1; D gene unclear. Trimming took off 4 bases at V and 9 bases at J, with 10 bases between the two ends. Germline CDR1 and CDR2: SGHNT and YENEEA. The CDR3 runs to 12 residues. The CDR3 coding sequence is TGTGCCAGCAGCTCGATAGGGTTTGAGCAGTTCTTC. Translating gives CASSSIGFEQFF. Using reference TRBV11-3 and TRBJ2-1 for the parts outside the CDR3, the full variable domain is EAGVVQSPRYKIIEKKQPVAFWCNPISGHNTLYWYLQNLGQGPELLIRYENEEAVDDSQLPKDRFSAERLKGVDSTLKIQPAELGDSAVYLCASSSIGFEQFFGPGTRLTVL.

This chain connects TRBV20-1 to TRBJ2-3; unclear D gene. This CDR3 is built from 14 residues. Per the germline V gene, CDR1 is DFQATT and CDR2 is SNEGSKA (reference sequence). V was trimmed by 6 bases and J by 2 bases, leaving 15 bases between them. In nucleotides, the CDR3 is TGCAGTGCAGGCGTATGGGATTCCACAGATACGCAGTATTTT. It encodes CSAGVWDSTDTQYF.

The gene calls are TRBV20-1 and TRBJ2-1, with D possibly matching TRBD2 (6 bases). The CDR3 has 15 amino acids. V lost 1 base to trimming and J lost 10 bases, with 20 bases between them. CDR1 and CDR2 (germline): DFQATT, SNEGSKA (reference sequence). CDR3: CSARATGTLPGEQFF. The CDR3 DNA reads as TGCAGTGCTAGAGCTACCGGGACTCTCCCCGGAGAGCAGTTCTTC.

The CDR3 here is CASSTSGNSPLHF. CDR3 nucleotides: TGTGCCAGCAGTACAAGTGGTAATTCACCCCTCCACTTT. The rearrangement uses TRBV12-3 or TRBV12-4 and TRBJ1-6; D ambiguous. The V end lost 5 bases, the J end lost 6 bases, and 8 bases lay between the germline ends. The CDR3 contains 13 residues.

This clonotype has at least ten counts. This sequence joins TRBV5-1 and TRBJ2-7; 11 bases match TRBD2. The CDR3 runs to 15 residues. Germline CDR1 reads SGHRS; CDR2 reads YFSETQ. The V gene end was trimmed by 4 bases and the J gene end by 0 bases; junction bases not matched to a gene: 3. CDR3 amino acids: CASSLSGRASYEQYF. DNA for the CDR3: TGCGCCAGCAGCCTTAGCGGGAGGGCCTCCTACGAGCAGTACTTC.

As DNA, the CDR3 is TGTGCCAGCAGCGTAGCTTTGGGACAGCAAGAGACCCAGTACTTC. Its protein is CASSVALGQQETQYF. The chain employs TRBV9 and TRBJ2-5; TRBD1 matches 7 bases. The CDR3 runs 15 residues. Germline values: CDR1 SGDLS, CDR2 YYNGEE. Unmatched junction bases numbered 4, after V lost 0 bases and J lost 2 bases.

This clonotype was recorded a few times. The gene calls are TRBV3-1 and TRBJ2-7, with a possible D match to TRBD1 (5 bases). This CDR3 is 14 amino acids long. Germline loops: CDR1 LGHDT, CDR2 YNNKEL (reference sequence). Trimming left V 1 base short and J 3 bases short, with 10 bases between. As DNA, the CDR3 is TGTGCCAGCAGCCAAGCTCAGGGCGTCTACGAGCAGTACTTC. Translation gives CASSQAQGVYEQYF.

This clonotype was seen more than once but under ten times. The chain uses TRBV12-3 or TRBV12-4 and TRBJ2-3; 14 bases align to TRBD2. The CDR3 runs to 16 residues. J gave up 4 bases and V 6 bases, and 6 bases lay outside the gene matches. In nucleotides, the CDR3 is TGTGCCAGCAGCGGGGGACTAGCGGGAGTCGCAGATACGCAGTATTTT. It specifies CASSGGLAGVADTQYF.

The chain links TRBV7-7 to TRBJ2-3, with D perhaps given as TRBD1 or TRBD2 (6 bases each). V was cut by 4 bases and J by 2 bases, with 13 bases left in between. The CDR3 is made up of 15 amino acids. CDR1 and CDR2 (germline): SSHAT, FNYEAQ (reference sequence). DNA of the CDR3: TGTGCCAGCAGCTATCGGGGGCGCGACACAGATACGCAGTATTTT. Residues: CASSYRGRDTDTQYF.

This clonotype was counted between two and nine times. V usage is TRBV24-1 and J usage is TRBJ2-3; 7 bases map to TRBD1. Per the germline V gene, CDR1 is KGHDR and CDR2 is SFDVKD. This CDR3 has 17 residues. Trimming cost V 1 base and J 1 base; bases outside gene matches: 7. As DNA, the CDR3 is TGTGCCACCAGTGATTTTCGGAACAGGGGTGGCACAGATACGCAGTATTTT. This encodes CATSDFRNRGGTDTQYF.

This clonotype was seen more than once but under ten times. The rearrangement joins TRBV4-2 to TRBJ1-1; 7 nucleotides line up with TRBD1. The germline V gene encodes CDR1 LGHNA and CDR2 YNFKEQ. J lost 1 base, V lost 0 bases, and 5 bases had no gene match. The CDR3 spans 16 residues. CDR3 nucleotide sequence: TGTGCCAGCAGCCAAGAAGAGGGGGCAAGGAACACTGAAGCTTTCTTT. It codes for CASSQEEGARNTEAFF.

This clonotype occurred a few times. V gene TRBV2 combines with J gene TRBJ2-1, with 13 bases identical to TRBD2. Trimming took 1 base from V and 10 from J; bases not matched to a gene: 7. The CDR3 runs to 16 residues. Germline CDR1 is SNHLY and CDR2 is FYNNEI. The CDR3 spells CASSEGGTSGILEQFF. The DNA for the CDR3 is TGTGCCAGCAGTGAAGGAGGGACTAGCGGGATCCTAGAGCAGTTCTTC.

This clonotype showed up just a few times. This chain links TRBV4-3 with TRBJ2-1; the D gene is possibly TRBD2 (6 bases). This CDR3 has 16 residues. Deletions cut 1 base from V and 3 bases from J, with 13 bases between. The germline gives CDR1 LGHNA, CDR2 YSLEER. CDR3 in DNA: TGCGCCAGCAGCCAAGCCCTAGCGTCAGACTACAATGAGCAGTTCTTC. Amino acids: CASSQALASDYNEQFF.

This clonotype was recorded many times. The gene calls are TRBV5-1 and TRBJ2-2, with 8 nucleotides matching TRBD1. CDR1 and CDR2 from the germline V gene are SGHRS and YFSETQ. Germline trimming cut 0 bases from V and 6 bases from J; bases unmatched to any gene: 7. The CDR3 spans 16 residues. As DNA, the CDR3 is TGCGCCAGCAGCTTGGGACAGGGGAAAACGCCCGGGGAGCTGTTTTTT. Its translation: CASSLGQGKTPGELFF. Complete variable domain (other parts from reference TRBV5-1 and TRBJ2-2): KAGVTQTPRYLIKTRGQQVTLSCSPISGHRSVSWYQQTPGQGLQFLFEYFSETQRNKGNFPGRFSGRQFSNSRSEMNVSTLELGDSALYLCASSLGQGKTPGELFFGEGSRLTVL.